The rows below give T cell receptor beta chains drawn from one sample of a study of blood T cell repertoires in COVID-19. Using immunoSEQ multiplex PCR, the repertoire was profiled, and TCRdb retains in-frame clones only, with some absent. The sample contains a few hundred thousand clones, more than 80% of which appear only once. Sequencing was done on a sample of PBMCs or T cells enriched from blood (not recorded which). The receptors were sampled from a woman in her late teens or twenties in a cohort exposed to, infected with or recovered from COVID-19 (not recorded which). The CDR3 runs from the conserved cysteine through the conserved F or W. A D gene is named only where the DNA matches it firmly. Not every row has a clone size; where given, it reads once, few, many or a size class.

TRBJ2-6	NA	many	TRBV4-1	CASSQNRDTLSGANVLTF	TGCGCCAGCAGCCAAAACCGGGACACCCTCTCTGGGGCCAACGTCCTGACTTTC
TRBJ1-1	TRBD1	NA	TRBV4-2	CASSRPGDRNTEAFF	TGTGCCAGCAGCCGCCCGGGGGACAGGAACACTGAAGCTTTCTTT
TRBJ2-3	TRBD2	NA	TRBV28	CASSLFSGAEDTQYF	TGTGCCAGCAGTTTATTTAGCGGGGCCGAAGATACGCAGTATTTT
TRBJ1-4	NA	NA	TRBV7-9	CASSFRRGEKLFF	TGTGCCAGCAGCTTCAGGCGAGGGGAAAAACTGTTTTTT
TRBJ1-1	TRBD1	NA	TRBV5-6	CASSLVDRGQNTEAFF	TGTGCCAGCAGCTTGGTGGACAGGGGACAGAACACTGAAGCTTTCTTT
TRBJ2-7	NA	NA	TRBV5-6	CASSHEGESSYEQYF	TGTGCCAGCAGCCACGAGGGGGAAAGCTCCTACGAGCAGTACTTC
TRBJ1-3	NA	NA	TRBV28	CASSTGGATIYF	TGTGCCAGCAGCACCGGGGGAGCCACCATATATTTT
TRBJ1-1	TRBD1	NA	TRBV11-2	CASSLSRGRSTEAFF	TGTGCCAGCAGCCTCTCCAGGGGGCGCTCCACTGAAGCTTTCTTT
TRBJ2-2	TRBD1	NA	TRBV27	CASASGTGTGELFF	TGTGCCAGCGCTTCCGGGACAGGGACCGGGGAGCTGTTTTTT
TRBJ1-2	TRBD1	NA	TRBV6-5	CASTPGTGNGYTF	TGTGCCAGCACCCCCGGGACAGGGAATGGCTACACCTTC
TRBJ2-1	NA	NA	TRBV19	CASSITLRLSSYNEQFF	TGTGCCAGTAGTATCACCCTCCGGTTAAGCTCCTACAATGAGCAGTTCTTC
TRBJ1-1	NA	NA	TRBV4-2	CASSQGTGETEAFF	TGTGCCAGCAGCCAAGGCACCGGGGAAACCGAAGCTTTCTTT
TRBJ2-1	TRBD2	NA	TRBV5-1	CASQTSGSYNEQFF	TGCGCCAGCCAGACTAGCGGGAGCTACAATGAGCAGTTCTTC
TRBJ1-1	NA	NA	TRBV19	CASSFRGNTEAFF	TGTGCCAGTAGTTTCAGGGGAAACACTGAAGCTTTCTTT
TRBJ1-2	NA	NA	TRBV7-9	CASSSRDMLFGTF	TGTGCCAGCAGCTCCCGGGACATGCTCTTCGGCACCTTC
TRBJ2-5	NA	NA	TRBV28	CASSLYSGETQYF	TGTGCCAGCAGTTTATACTCAGGGGAGACCCAGTACTTC
TRBJ2-2	TRBD1	NA	TRBV2	CASGVTGGTGELFF	TGTGCCAGCGGAGTGACAGGGGGAACCGGGGAGCTGTTTTTT
TRBJ1-2	TRBD1	NA	TRBV6-5	CASTTGYSDGYTF	TGTGCCAGCACGACAGGGTATAGCGATGGCTACACCTTC
TRBJ1-2	TRBD1	NA	TRBV27	CASSSHRGEDYGYTF	TGTGCCAGCAGTTCACACAGGGGGGAGGACTATGGCTACACCTTC
TRBJ1-1	NA	NA	TRBV28	CASSYRLRSGTEAFF	TGTGCCAGCAGCTACCGGTTGCGGAGCGGCACTGAAGCTTTCTTT
TRBJ2-2	TRBD2	NA	TRBV7-3	CASSLGGDTGELFF	TGTGCCAGCAGCCTCGGGGGGGACACCGGGGAGCTGTTTTTT
TRBJ2-7	NA	NA	TRBV6-5	CASSSTSSGEQYF	TGTGCCAGCAGTTCGACTAGTTCAGGCGAGCAGTACTTC
TRBJ2-3	TRBD2	few	TRBV6-5	CASSSHGAGAGDTQYF	TGTGCCAGCAGTTCCCATGGAGCGGGAGCGGGAGATACGCAGTATTTT
TRBJ2-1	TRBD1	NA	TRBV4-2	CASSQGTGQFF	TGTGCCAGCAGCCAAGGGACAGGGCAGTTCTTC
TRBJ1-2	NA	NA	TRBV14	CASSLPIATRGYGYTF	TGTGCCAGCAGCTTACCGATAGCCACCAGGGGCTATGGCTACACCTTC
TRBJ2-3	TRBD2	NA	TRBV5-1	CASSNPSGSGDTQYF	TGCGCCAGCTCCAACCCCAGCGGGAGCGGAGATACGCAGTATTTT
TRBJ1-1	TRBD1	NA	TRBV6-6	CASSHRGVVNTEAFF	TGTGCCAGCAGTCACAGGGGGGTAGTGAACACTGAAGCTTTCTTT
TRBJ2-3	TRBD2	NA	TRBV29-1	CSALEALGTSSTDTQYF	TGCAGCGCACTTGAAGCCCTCGGGACTAGTAGCACAGATACGCAGTATTTT
TRBJ2-1	TRBD2	NA	TRBV10-1	CASSESSGGYSEQFF	TGCGCCAGCAGTGAGTCAAGCGGGGGGTACAGTGAGCAGTTCTTC
TRBJ2-2	NA	NA	TRBV6-5	CASSYGPSGELFF	TGTGCCAGCAGTTACGGGCCGAGCGGAGAGCTGTTTTTT
TRBJ2-1	TRBD2	NA	TRBV3-1/TRBV3-2	CASSQGLADNEQFF	TGTGCCAGCAGCCAAGGACTAGCGGACAATGAGCAGTTCTTC
TRBJ2-3	TRBD2	NA	TRBV5-1	CASSLQSGGASDTQYF	TGCGCCAGCAGCCTACAGAGCGGGGGGGCCTCTGATACGCAGTATTTT